This T cell receptor (beta chain) appears in the sequencing data of a study of shared clonotypes between healthy human individuals. Across several immunoSEQ plates, the genomic DNA of each subset was split evenly. Generated by immunoSEQ multiplex PCR, the TCRdb table keeps only in-frame clones and is missing some. Seen here are 850,000 to 1,200,000 clones, around 74% observed once, and the top ten hold around 1.5%. CDR3 length: 14 amino acids. Looked up from germline, CDR1 is SGHDT and CDR2 is YYEEEE. V lost 0 bases and J lost 6, with 10 bases in between. The receptor comes from a man aged 18 to 29 in good health. This chain uses TRBV5-6 with TRBJ1-3; D not resolved. Source material: memory CD4+ T cells sorted from blood. Regarding subset: CD45RA-negative fraction. The CDR3 loop is CASSLGQRLNTIYF. The CDR3 region has the DNA TGTGCCAGCAGCTTGGGCCAGAGACTAAACACCATATATTTT. Supplemented by reference TRBV5-6 and TRBJ1-3, the full variable domain reads DAGVTQSPTHLIKTRGQQVTLRCSPKSGHDTVSWYQQALGQGPQFIFQYYEEEERQRGNFPDRFSGHQFPNYSSELNVNALLLGDSALYLCASSLGQRLNTIYFGEGSWLTVV.